This T cell receptor (beta chain) was retrieved from a study of OX40 agonist ivuxolimab in advanced cancers. About the research overall: The group had a mean age of around 60 years, ranged from about 20 to 90, and was less than 85% male.

Germline lookup yields CDR1 LNHNV and CDR2 YYDKDF (reference sequence). CDR3 length: 15 residues. The V end lost 5 bases, the J end lost 5 bases, and 18 bases lay between the germline ends. The data were produced by immunoSEQ multiplex PCR, yet TCRdb's version contains in-frame clones alone and is incomplete. The profile shows approximately 44,000 clones, roughly 80% of them singletons. The J gene is TRBJ1-1, the V gene TRBV15; D unclear. Material: CD4+ or CD8+ T cells sorted from blood, obtained in a trial of the OX40 agonist ivuxolimab. The TCR originated in an adult with an advanced solid tumor such as melanoma, head and neck, liver or kidney cancer. The CDR3 reads CATSGPNKAGTEAFF. The DNA of the CDR3 is TGTGCCACCAGCGGACCAAACAAGGCCGGAACTGAAGCTTTCTTT.